These 10 T cell receptor beta chains originate from one sample sequenced in a study of vaccination and CD4 T cells after COVID-19. What these receptors recognize is not known. Sequencing of cultured CD4+ T cell DNA used the Oncomine TCR Beta short-read assay. From the PCR reads, TCRdb called clonotypes with MiXCR, one entry per CDR3 protein. The sample includes about 7,300 distinct CDR3 sequences, about 51% of them seen just once. Sample treatment: approximately nine-day PBMC culture with coronavirus spike peptide pools or control peptides (ViraFEST assay). Sequencing input: CD4+ T cells from blood, cultured in vitro. These receptor sequences come from a human donor who had recovered from COVID-19.

A remark on this clonotype: An end of the junction does not agree with germline; a read error may underlie this. This chain uses TRBV20-1 with TRBJ1-1; no firm D call. The CDR3 spans 13 residues. Germline CDR1 is DFQATT and CDR2 is SNEGSKA (reference sequence). The CDR3 sequence is CSAAGDLSTEAFF. CDR3 in DNA: TGTAGCGCCGCCGGGGATCTTAGCACTGAAGCTTTCTTT.

This sequence joins TRBV7-2 and TRBJ2-1; the match to TRBD2 covers 14 bases. The germline gives CDR1 SGHTA, CDR2 FQGNSA. This CDR3 comprises 16 residues. Trimming cost V 1 base and J 7 bases; bases outside gene matches: 3. CDR3 protein: CASSLEGLAGENEQFF. The CDR3 nucleotides are TGTGCCAGCAGCTTAGAGGGACTAGCGGGAGAGAATGAGCAGTTCTTC.

This clonotype was seen a handful of times. The chain combines TRBV28 with TRBJ2-7; D might be TRBD1 (6 bases). The CDR3 is 13 residues long. Germline V CDR1 and CDR2: MDHEN, SYDVKM. With 8 bases removed from V and 6 bases from J, the gap between germline ends came to 17 bases. In DNA form, the CDR3 reads TGTGCCAGCCAAGAGGGGACACGGGGCGAGCAGTACTTC. This codes for CASQEGTRGEQYF.

With respect to this clonotype: At one end the junction does not follow the germline gene, possibly because of a read error. The gene calls are TRBV15 and TRBJ2-3, with D uncertain. This CDR3 spans 13 amino acids. The V gene's germline CDR1 is LNHNV and CDR2 YYDKDF (reference sequence). DNA of the CDR3: TGTGCCACCAGTAGAGACTTGGGAGATACGCAGTATTTT. Amino acid sequence: CATSRDLGDTQYF.

The chain joins TRBV29-1 to TRBJ2-5, with TRBD1 matching over 8 bases. Unmatched junction bases numbered 7, after V lost 2 bases and J lost 5 bases. The CDR3 covers 14 residues. The germline V gene has CDR1 SQVTM and CDR2 ANQGSEA. Here the CDR3 reads CSVERTGRRETQYF. The CDR3, as DNA: TGCAGCGTTGAACGGACAGGGCGGAGGGAGACCCAGTACTTC.

This clonotype was counted a few times. V gene TRBV25-1 combines with J gene TRBJ1-6; the match to TRBD1 covers 8 bases. In germline, CDR1 is MGHDK, CDR2 SYGVNS. V was pared by 3 bases and J by 11 bases, with 9 bases of the junction left unmatched. The CDR3 loop spans 15 amino acids. The CDR3 loop is CASSDGDRFGAPLHF. In nucleotides, the CDR3 is TGTGCCAGCAGTGACGGGGACAGGTTTGGTGCACCCCTCCACTTT.

The chain carries TRBV6-4 and TRBJ2-3; tentatively, D is TRBD1 or TRBD2 (5 bases each). Between the trimmed V and J ends, which lost 2 bases and 8 bases, there was a span of 17 bases. Looked up from germline, CDR1 is MRHNA and CDR2 is SNTAGT. The CDR3 loop spans 15 amino acids. The CDR3 loop is CASSDQPGPQGTQYF. Here the CDR3 DNA reads TGTGCCAGCAGTGACCAGCCGGGACCGCAGGGTACGCAGTATTTT.

The rearrangement joins TRBV11-2 to TRBJ2-2; D is perhaps TRBD1 or TRBD2 (5 bases each). Germline V gives CDR1 SGHAT, CDR2 FQNNGV. This CDR3 spans 17 amino acids. V lost 1 base, J lost 6 bases, and 18 bases lay in between. The CDR3 bases are TGTGCCAGCAGCTTAGGTTCCGGGACGGGTCGCTCCGGGGAGCTGTTTTTT. This sequence encodes CASSLGSGTGRSGELFF.

The chain has TRBV27 and TRBJ1-2; no definite D call. The CDR3 contains 12 residues. Germline V gene data show CDR1 as MNHEY and CDR2 as SMNVEV (reference sequence). Trimming pared 5 bases from V and 8 bases from J, leaving 12 bases between. The CDR3 loop reads CASSPLGGGYTF. In DNA form, the CDR3 reads TGTGCCAGCAGTCCCCTGGGAGGAGGCTACACCTTC.

This chain links TRBV6-2 or TRBV6-3 with TRBJ2-7; 12 bases align to TRBD2. Trimming removed 6 bases from V and 6 bases from J; junction bases left unmatched: 9. Germline lookup yields CDR1 MNHEY and CDR2 SVGEGT. This CDR3 is 15 amino acids long. The CDR3 here is CASSRATSGRSEQYF. The CDR3 bases are TGTGCCAGCAGCCGAGCGACTAGCGGGAGATCCGAGCAGTACTTC.